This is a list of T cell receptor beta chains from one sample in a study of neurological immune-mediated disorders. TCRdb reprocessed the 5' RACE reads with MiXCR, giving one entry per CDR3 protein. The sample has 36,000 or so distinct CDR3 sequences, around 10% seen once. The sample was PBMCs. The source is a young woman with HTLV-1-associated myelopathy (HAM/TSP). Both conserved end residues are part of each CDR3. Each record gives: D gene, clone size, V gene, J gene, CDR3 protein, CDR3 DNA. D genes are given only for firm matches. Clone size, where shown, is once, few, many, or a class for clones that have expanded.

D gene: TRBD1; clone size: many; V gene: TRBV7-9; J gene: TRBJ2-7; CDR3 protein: CASSFGDRGSSYEQYF; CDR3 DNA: TGTGCCAGCAGCTTCGGGGACAGGGGGAGCTCCTACGAGCAGTACTTC
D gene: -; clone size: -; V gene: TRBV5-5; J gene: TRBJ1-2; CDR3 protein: CASSSSGLRNYGYTF; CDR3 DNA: TGTGCCAGCAGCTCATCCGGGTTACGCAACTATGGCTACACCTTC
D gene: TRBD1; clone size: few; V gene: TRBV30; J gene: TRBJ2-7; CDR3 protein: CAWSVLQGSAEQYF; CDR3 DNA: TGTGCCTGGAGTGTCTTACAGGGGAGCGCCGAGCAGTACTTC
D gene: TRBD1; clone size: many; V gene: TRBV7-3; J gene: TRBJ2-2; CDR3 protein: CASSTGTGLAGELFF; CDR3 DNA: TGTGCCAGCAGCACTGGGACAGGGCTCGCCGGGGAGCTGTTTTTT
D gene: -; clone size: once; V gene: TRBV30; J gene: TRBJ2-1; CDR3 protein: CAWSQGGSYNEQFF; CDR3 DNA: TGTGCCTGGAGCCAGGGGGGCTCCTACAATGAGCAGTTCTTC
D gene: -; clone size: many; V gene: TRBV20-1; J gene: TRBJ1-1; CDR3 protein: CSAMTGNTEAFF; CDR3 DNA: TGCAGTGCTATGACGGGGAACACTGAAGCTTTCTTT
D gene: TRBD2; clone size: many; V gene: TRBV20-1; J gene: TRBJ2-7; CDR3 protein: CSALTSGGTYEQYF; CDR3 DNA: TGCAGTGCCTTGACTAGCGGGGGAACCTACGAGCAGTACTTC
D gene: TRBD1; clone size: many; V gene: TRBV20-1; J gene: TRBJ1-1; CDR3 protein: CSAPKQGAGTEAFF; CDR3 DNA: TGCAGTGCCCCGAAACAGGGGGCAGGTACTGAAGCTTTCTTT
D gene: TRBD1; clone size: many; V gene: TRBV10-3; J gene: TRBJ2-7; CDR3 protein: CAISGQPGQATYEQYF; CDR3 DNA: TGTGCCATCAGTGGACAGCCGGGACAGGCCACCTACGAGCAGTACTTC
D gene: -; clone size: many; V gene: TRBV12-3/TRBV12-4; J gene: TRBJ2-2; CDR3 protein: CASSFLRNTGELFF; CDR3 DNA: TGTGCCAGCAGTTTTTTAAGAAACACCGGGGAGCTGTTTTTT
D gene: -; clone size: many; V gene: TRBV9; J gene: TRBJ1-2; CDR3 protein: CASSVSGNGYTF; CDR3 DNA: TGTGCCAGCAGCGTATCAGGGAATGGCTACACCTTC
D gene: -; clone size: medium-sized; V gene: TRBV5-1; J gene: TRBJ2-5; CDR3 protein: CASSFPGQQETQYF; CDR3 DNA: TGCGCCAGCAGCTTCCCTGGACAGCAAGAGACCCAGTACTTC
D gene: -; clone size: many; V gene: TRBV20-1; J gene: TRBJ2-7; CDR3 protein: CSAREKRYEQYF; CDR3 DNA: TGCAGTGCTAGAGAGAAACGCTACGAGCAGTACTTC
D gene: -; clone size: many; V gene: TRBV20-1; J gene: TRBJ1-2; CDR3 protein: CSARVAGGNYGYTF; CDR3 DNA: TGCAGTGCTAGGGTTGCGGGGGGGAACTATGGCTACACCTTC
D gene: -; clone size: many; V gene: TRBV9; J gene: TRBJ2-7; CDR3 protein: CAVTGSSYEQYF; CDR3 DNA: TGTGCCGTCACAGGGAGCTCCTACGAGCAGTACTTC
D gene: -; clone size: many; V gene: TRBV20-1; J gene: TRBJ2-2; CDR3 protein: CSAREGSTGELFF; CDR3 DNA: TGCAGTGCTAGAGAAGGATCCACCGGGGAGCTGTTTTTT
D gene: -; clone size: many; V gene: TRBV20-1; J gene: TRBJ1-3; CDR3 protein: CSASSSFSGNTIYF; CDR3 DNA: TGCAGTGCTAGTAGCAGCTTCTCTGGAAACACCATATATTTT
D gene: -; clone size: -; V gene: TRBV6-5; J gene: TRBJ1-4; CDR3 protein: CASSQRPGRPNEKLFF; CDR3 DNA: TGTGCCAGCAGTCAGAGACCAGGACGGCCGAATGAAAAACTGTTTTTT
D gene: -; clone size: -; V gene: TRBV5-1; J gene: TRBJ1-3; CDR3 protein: CASSLDAGASSGNTIYF; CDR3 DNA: TGCGCCAGCAGCTTGGACGCGGGGGCTAGCTCTGGAAACACCATATATTTT
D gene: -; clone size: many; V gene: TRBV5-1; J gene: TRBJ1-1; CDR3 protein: CASSLEWNTEAFF; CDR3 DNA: TGCGCCAGCAGCTTGGAATGGAACACTGAAGCTTTCTTT
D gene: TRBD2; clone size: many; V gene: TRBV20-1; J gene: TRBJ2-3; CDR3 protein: CSARVPGGSTDTQYF; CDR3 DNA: TGCAGTGCTAGAGTCCCCGGGGGGAGCACAGATACGCAGTATTTT
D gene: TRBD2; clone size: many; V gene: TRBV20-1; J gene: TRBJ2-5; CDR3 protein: CSAREGRGAQETQYF; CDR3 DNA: TGCAGTGCTAGAGAGGGGCGGGGGGCCCAAGAGACCCAGTACTTC
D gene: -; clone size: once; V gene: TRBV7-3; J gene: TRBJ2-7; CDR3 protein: CASSDSPQDPSYEKYF; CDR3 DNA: TGTGCCAGCAGCGATTCACCACAGGATCCCTCCTACGAGAAGTACTTC
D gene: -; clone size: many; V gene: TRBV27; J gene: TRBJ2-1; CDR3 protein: CASSPGPGRAPQRDF; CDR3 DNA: TGTGCCAGCTCCCCCGGACCCGGCCGGGCTCCCCAAAGGGACTTC
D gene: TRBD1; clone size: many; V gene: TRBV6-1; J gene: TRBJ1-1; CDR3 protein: CASVPLQGAPSEAFF; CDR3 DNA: TGTGCCAGCGTCCCGTTACAGGGGGCTCCATCAGAAGCTTTCTTT
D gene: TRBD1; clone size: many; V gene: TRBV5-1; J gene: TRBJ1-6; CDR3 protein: CASSTGTGRWNSPLHF; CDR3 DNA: TGCGCCAGCAGCACCGGGACAGGGCGTTGGAATTCACCCCTCCACTTT
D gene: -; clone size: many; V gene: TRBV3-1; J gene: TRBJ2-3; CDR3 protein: CASRNGGADTQYF; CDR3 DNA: TGTGCCAGCAGGAACGGGGGCGCAGATACGCAGTATTTT
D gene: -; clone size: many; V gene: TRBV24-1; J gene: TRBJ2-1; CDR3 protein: CATSVGGDYNEQFF; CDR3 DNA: TGTGCCACCAGTGTGGGGGGCGACTACAATGAGCAGTTCTTC
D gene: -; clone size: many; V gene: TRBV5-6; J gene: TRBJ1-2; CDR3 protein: CASSLEWTSYGYTF; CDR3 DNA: TGTGCCAGCAGCTTGGAGTGGACGTCCTATGGCTACACCTTC
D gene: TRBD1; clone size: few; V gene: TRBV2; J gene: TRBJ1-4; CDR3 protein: CASSLDRVTEKLFF; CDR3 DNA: TGTGCCAGCAGTTTGGACAGGGTGACTGAAAAACTGTTTTTT
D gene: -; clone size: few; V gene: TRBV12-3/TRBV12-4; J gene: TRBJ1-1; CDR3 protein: CASSLGAATGTRGAEAFF; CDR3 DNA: TGTGCCAGCAGTTTAGGTGCCGCGACAGGAACCCGCGGGGCTGAAGCTTTCTTT
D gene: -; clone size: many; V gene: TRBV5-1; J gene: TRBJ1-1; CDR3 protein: CASSLEAGEWVTEAFF; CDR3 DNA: TGCGCCAGCAGCTTGGAGGCAGGGGAATGGGTCACTGAAGCTTTCTTT
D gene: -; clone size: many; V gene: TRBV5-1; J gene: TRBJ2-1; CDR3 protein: CASSRGGRDEQFF; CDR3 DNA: TGCGCCAGCAGTAGGGGGGGCCGCGATGAGCAGTTCTTC
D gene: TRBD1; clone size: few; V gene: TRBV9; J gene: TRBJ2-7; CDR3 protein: CASSVGTGGYYEQYF; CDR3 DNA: TGTGCCAGCAGCGTAGGAACAGGGGGATACTACGAGCAGTACTTC
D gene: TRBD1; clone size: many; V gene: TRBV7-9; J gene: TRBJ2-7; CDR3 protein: CASSFPTGTGNFEQYF; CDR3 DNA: TGTGCCAGCAGCTTCCCCACCGGGACAGGAAATTTCGAGCAGTACTTC